This T cell receptor beta chain was sequenced during a study of untreated major depressive disorder. Overall study results and limits: Compared with controls, depressed patients showed more TRBV05-01 (Vbeta 5.1) usage in CD4+ T cells.

CDR1 and CDR2 (germline): SGDLS, YYNGEE. V lost 0 bases and J 8 bases, leaving 15 bases between the germline ends. The CDR3 totals 15 residues. The data were produced by immunoSEQ multiplex PCR, yet TCRdb's version contains in-frame clones alone and is incomplete. Of some 25,000 clones in the sample, 91% are singletons; the top ten hold under 0.8%. In the case of this clone: Antigen specificity is unknown.

This TCR was recovered from a woman under 40 with major depressive disorder. This chain links TRBV9 with TRBJ2-1, with unresolved D. The sequenced sample was CD4+ T cells from PBMCs. The CDR3 DNA sequence: TGTGCCAGCAGCGTAGATTGGGGTAGCCAATATGAGCAGTTCTTC. It encodes CASSVDWGSQYEQFF.